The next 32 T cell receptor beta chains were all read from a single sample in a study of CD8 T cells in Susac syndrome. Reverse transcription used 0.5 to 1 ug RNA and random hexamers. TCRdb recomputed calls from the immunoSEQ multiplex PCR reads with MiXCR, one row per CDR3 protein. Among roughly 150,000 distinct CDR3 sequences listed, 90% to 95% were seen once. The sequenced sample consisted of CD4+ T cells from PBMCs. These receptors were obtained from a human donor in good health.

The CDR3 DNA follows: TGCGCCAGCAGCTTGAACAGTGGCACTTCCGAGCAGTACTTC. Encoded protein: CASSLNSGTSEQYF. The chain uses TRBV5-1 and TRBJ2-7; D remains unclear. Germline V lookup: CDR1 SGHRS, CDR2 YFSETQ. This CDR3 has 14 amino acids. Trimming left V 1 base short and J 6 bases short, with 14 bases between.

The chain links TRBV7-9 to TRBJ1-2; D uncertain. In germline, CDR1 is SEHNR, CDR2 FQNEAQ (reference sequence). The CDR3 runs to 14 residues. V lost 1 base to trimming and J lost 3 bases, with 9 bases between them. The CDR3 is CASSLEVIDYGYTF. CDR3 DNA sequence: TGTGCCAGCAGCTTAGAGGTGATCGACTATGGCTACACCTTC.

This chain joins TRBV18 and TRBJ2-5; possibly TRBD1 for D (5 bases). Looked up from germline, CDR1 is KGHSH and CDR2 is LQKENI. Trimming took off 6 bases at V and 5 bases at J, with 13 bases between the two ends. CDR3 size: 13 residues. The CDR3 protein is CASSQGHRETQYF. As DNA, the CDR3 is TGTGCCAGCTCTCAAGGACACCGGGAGACCCAGTACTTC.

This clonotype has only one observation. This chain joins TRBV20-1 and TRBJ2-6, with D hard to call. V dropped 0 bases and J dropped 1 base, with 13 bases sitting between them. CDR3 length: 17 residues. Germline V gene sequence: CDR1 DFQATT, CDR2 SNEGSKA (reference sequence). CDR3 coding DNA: TGCAGTGCTAGAGATTTGTTTGAGGAGTCTGGGGCCAACGTCCTGACTTTC. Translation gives CSARDLFEESGANVLTF.

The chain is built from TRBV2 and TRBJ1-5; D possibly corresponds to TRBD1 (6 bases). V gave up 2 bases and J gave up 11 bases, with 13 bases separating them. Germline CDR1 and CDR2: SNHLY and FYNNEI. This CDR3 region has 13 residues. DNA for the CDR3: TGTGCCAGCAGTGAAAGTACAGGGAGGGCCCAGCATTTT. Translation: CASSESTGRAQHF.

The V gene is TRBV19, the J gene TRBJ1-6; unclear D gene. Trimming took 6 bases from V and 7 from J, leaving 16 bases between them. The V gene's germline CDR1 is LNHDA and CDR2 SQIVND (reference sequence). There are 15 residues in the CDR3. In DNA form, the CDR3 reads TGTGCCAGTAGCCCACCGACCCTCTGGAATTCACCCCTCCACTTT. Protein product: CASSPPTLWNSPLHF.

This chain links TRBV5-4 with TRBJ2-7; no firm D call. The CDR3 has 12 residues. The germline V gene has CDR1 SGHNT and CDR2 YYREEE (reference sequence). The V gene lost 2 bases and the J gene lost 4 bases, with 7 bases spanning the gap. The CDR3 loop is CASSLGRYEQYF. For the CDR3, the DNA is TGTGCCAGCAGCTTAGGAAGATACGAGCAGTACTTC.

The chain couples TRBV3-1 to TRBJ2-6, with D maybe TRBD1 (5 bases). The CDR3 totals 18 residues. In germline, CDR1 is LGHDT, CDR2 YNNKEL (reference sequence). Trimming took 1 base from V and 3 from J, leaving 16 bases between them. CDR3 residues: CASSQGFQGYSGANVLTF. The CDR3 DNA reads TGTGCCAGCAGCCAAGGGTTTCAGGGTTATAGTGGGGCCAACGTCCTGACTTTC. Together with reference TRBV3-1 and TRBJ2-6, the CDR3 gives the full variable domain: DTAVSQTPKYLVTQMGNDKSIKCEQNLGHDTMYWYKQDSKKFLKIMFSYNNKELIINETVPNRFSPKSPDKAHLNLHINSLELGDSAVYFCASSQGFQGYSGANVLTFGAGSRLTVL.

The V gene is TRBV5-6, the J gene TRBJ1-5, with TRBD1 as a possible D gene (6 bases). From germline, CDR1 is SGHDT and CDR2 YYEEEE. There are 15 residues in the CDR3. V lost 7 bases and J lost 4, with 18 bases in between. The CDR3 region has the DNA TGTGCCAGCTCGCCGGGAGGGGGGGGGAATCAGCCCCAGCATTTT. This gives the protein CASSPGGGGNQPQHF.

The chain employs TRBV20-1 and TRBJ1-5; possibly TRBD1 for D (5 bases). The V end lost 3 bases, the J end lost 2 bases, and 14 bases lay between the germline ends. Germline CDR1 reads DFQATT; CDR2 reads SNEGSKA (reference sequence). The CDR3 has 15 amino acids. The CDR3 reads CSASQGLRGNQPQHF. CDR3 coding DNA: TGCAGTGCTAGCCAGGGATTGAGGGGCAATCAGCCCCAGCATTTT.

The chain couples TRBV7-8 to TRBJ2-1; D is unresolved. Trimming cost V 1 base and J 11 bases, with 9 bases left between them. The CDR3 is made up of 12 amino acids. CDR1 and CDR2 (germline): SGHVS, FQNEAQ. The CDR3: CASSLVDQKQFF. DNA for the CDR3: TGTGCCAGCAGCTTAGTCGACCAGAAGCAGTTCTTC. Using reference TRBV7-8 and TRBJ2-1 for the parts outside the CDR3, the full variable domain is GAGVSQSPRYKVAKRGQDVALRCDPISGHVSLFWYQQALGQGPEFLTYFQNEAQLDKSGLPSDRFFAERPEGSVSTLKIQRTQQEDSAVYLCASSLVDQKQFFGPGTRLTVL.

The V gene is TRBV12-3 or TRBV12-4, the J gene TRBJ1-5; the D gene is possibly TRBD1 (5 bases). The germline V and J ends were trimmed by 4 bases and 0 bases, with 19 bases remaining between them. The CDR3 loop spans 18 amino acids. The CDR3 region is CASSYPPGRGFSNQPQHF. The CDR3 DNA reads TGTGCCAGCAGTTACCCCCCGGGACGGGGATTTAGCAATCAGCCCCAGCATTTT.

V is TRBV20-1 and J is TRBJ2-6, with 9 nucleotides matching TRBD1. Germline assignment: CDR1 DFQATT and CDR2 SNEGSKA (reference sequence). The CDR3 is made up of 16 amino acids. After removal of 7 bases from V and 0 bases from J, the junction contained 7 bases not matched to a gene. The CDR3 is CSVPGQGSSGANVLTF. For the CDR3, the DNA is TGCAGTGTCCCGGGACAGGGAAGCTCTGGGGCCAACGTCCTGACTTTC.

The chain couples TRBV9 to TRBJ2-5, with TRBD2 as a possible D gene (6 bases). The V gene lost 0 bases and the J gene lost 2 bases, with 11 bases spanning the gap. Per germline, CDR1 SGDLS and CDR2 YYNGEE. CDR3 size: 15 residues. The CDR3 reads CASSVGGLRQETQYF. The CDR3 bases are TGTGCCAGCAGCGTAGGCGGACTACGACAAGAGACCCAGTACTTC.

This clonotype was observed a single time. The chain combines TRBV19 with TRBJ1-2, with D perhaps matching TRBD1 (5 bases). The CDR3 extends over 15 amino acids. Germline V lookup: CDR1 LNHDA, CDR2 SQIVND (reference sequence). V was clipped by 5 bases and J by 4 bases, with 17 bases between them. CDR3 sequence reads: CASSLILGRIYGYTF. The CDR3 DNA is TGTGCCAGTAGTCTCATCTTGGGACGGATCTATGGCTACACCTTC.

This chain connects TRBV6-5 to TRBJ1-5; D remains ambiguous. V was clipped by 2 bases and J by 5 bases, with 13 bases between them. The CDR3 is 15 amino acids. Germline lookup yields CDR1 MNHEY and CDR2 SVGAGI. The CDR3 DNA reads TGTGCCAGCAGTTACGTCGGTAGCCCTGATCAGCCCCAGCATTTT. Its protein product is CASSYVGSPDQPQHF.

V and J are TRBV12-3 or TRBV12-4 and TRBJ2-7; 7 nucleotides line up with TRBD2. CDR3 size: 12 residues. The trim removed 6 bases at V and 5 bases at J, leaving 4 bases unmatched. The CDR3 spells CASRGGAHEQYF. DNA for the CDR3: TGTGCCAGCAGGGGAGGGGCCCACGAGCAGTACTTC.

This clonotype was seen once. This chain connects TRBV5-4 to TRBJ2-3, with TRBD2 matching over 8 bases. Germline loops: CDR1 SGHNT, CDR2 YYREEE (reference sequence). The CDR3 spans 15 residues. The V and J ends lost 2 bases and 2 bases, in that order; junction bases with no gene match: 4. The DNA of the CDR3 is TGTGCCAGCAGCTTCGGGGGGGGATCCACAGATACGCAGTATTTT. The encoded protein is CASSFGGGSTDTQYF.

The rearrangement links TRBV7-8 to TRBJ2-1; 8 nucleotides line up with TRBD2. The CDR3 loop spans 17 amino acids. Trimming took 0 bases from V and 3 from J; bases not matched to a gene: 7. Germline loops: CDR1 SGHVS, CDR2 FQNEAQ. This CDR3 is CASSLAVGGAYYNEQFF. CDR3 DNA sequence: TGTGCCAGCAGCTTAGCGGTCGGGGGGGCGTACTACAATGAGCAGTTCTTC.

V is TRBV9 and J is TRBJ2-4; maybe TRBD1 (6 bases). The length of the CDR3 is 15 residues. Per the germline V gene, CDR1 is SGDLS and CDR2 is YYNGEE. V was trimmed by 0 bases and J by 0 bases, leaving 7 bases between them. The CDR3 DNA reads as TGTGCCAGCAGCGTAGCGACAGGAGCCAAAAACATTCAGTACTTC. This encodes CASSVATGAKNIQYF.

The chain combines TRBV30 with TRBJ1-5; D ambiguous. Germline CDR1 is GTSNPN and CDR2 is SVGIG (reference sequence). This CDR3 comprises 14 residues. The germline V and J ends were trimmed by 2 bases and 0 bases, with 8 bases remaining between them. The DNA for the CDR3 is TGTGCCTGGAGTTTAAGTTCTAGCAATCAGCCCCAGCATTTT. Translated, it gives CAWSLSSSNQPQHF. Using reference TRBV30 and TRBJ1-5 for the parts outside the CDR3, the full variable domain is SQTIHQWPATLVQPVGSPLSLECTVEGTSNPNLYWYRQAAGRGLQLLFYSVGIGQISSEVPQNLSASRPQDRQFILSSKKLLLSDSGFYLCAWSLSSSNQPQHFGDGTRLSIL.

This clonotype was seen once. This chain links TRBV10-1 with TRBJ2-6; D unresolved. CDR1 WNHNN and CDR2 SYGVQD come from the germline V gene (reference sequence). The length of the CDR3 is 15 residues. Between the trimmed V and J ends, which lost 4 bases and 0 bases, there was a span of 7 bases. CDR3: CASSAENSGANVLTF. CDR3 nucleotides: TGCGCCAGCAGTGCCGAAAACTCTGGGGCCAACGTCCTGACTTTC.

The CDR3: CSAIAPSYQETQYF. The CDR3 bases are TGCAGTGCTATAGCACCCTCGTACCAAGAGACCCAGTACTTC. The gene calls are TRBV20-1 and TRBJ2-5; D gene unclear. CDR1 is DFQATT, CDR2 SNEGSKA, per germline (reference sequence). V lost 4 bases and J 0 bases, leaving 12 bases between the germline ends. The CDR3 totals 14 residues.

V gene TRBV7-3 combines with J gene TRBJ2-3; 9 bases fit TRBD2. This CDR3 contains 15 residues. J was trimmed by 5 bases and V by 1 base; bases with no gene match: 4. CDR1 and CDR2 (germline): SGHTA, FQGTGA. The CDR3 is CASSLSGGGIDTQYF. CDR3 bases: TGTGCCAGCAGCTTAAGCGGGGGGGGCATAGATACGCAGTATTTT.

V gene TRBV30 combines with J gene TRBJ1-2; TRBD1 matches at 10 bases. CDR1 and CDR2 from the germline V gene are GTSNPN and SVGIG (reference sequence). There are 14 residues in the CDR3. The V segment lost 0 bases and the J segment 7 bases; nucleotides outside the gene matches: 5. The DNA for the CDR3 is TGTGCCTGGAGTGTAATTGGACAGGGGGTTGGCTACACCTTC. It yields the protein CAWSVIGQGVGYTF.

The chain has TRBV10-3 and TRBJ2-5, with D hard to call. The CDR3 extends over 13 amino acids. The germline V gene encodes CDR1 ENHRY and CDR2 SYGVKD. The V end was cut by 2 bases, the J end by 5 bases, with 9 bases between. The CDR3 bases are TGTGCCATCAGTGAGGGTCCATGGGAGACCCAGTACTTC. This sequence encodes CAISEGPWETQYF.

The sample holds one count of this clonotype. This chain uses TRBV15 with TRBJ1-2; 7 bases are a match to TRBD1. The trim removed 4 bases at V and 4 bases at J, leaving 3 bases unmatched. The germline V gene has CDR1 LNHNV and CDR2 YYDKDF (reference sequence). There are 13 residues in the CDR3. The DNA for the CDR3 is TGTGCCACCAGCACCGGGACAGTCTATGGCTACACCTTC. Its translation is CATSTGTVYGYTF.

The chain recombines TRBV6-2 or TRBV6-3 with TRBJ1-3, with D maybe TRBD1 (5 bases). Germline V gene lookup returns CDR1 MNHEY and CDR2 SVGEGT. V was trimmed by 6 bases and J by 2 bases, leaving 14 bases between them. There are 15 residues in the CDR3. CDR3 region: CASSYGHRAGNTIYF. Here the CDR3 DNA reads TGTGCCAGCAGCTATGGACATAGGGCTGGAAACACCATATATTTT.

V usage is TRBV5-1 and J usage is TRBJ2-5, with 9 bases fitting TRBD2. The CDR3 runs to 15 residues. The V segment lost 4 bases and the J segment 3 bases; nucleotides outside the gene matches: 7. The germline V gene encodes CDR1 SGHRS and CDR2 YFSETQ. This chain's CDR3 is CASSLTPSGEETQYF. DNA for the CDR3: TGCGCCAGCAGCCTTACCCCTAGCGGGGAAGAGACCCAGTACTTC.

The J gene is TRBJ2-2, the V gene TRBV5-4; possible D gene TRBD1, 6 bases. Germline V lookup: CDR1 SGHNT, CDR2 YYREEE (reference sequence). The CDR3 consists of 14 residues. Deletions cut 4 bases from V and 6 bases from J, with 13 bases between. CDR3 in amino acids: CASSTLKGAGELFF. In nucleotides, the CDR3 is TGTGCCAGCAGCACTCTAAAGGGGGCCGGGGAGCTGTTTTTT.

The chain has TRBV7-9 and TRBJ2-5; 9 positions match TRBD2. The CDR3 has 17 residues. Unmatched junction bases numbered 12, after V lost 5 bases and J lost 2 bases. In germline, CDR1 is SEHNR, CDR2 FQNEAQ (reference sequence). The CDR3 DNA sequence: TGTGCCAGCAGCCGGGGGATAGCGGGGGTGACACAAGAGACCCAGTACTTC. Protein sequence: CASSRGIAGVTQETQYF.

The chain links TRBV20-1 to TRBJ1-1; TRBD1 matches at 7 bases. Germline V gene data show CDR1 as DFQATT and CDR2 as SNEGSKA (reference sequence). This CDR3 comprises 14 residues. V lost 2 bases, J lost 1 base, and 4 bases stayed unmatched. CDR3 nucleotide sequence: TGCAGTGCTAGATTCCAGGGGGGGAACACTGAAGCTTTCTTT. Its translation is CSARFQGGNTEAFF.